One and the same sample provided the 29 T cell receptor beta chains below, sequenced in a study of Ad26.COV2.S vaccination and SARS-CoV-2 variants. Treatment meaning: about 20 received Ad26.COV2.S at low or high dose, single or two shots; about 5 received placebo; per-sample allocation not given. At day 63 after the first vaccine or placebo injection, samples were drawn. Sequencing used immunoSEQ multiplex PCR; TCRdb keeps in-frame clones, though not all of them. This sample has about 350,000 clones, with about 88% found just once. The sequences come from peripheral blood, collected in a trial of Ad26.COV2.S vaccine versus placebo. These receptors originate from a person between 18 and 65 years old who received the Ad26.COV2.S COVID-19 vaccine or a placebo.

The chain links TRBV27 to TRBJ2-5, with 9 nucleotides matching TRBD2. The length of the CDR3 is 18 residues. The germline CDR1 and CDR2 sequences are MNHEY and SMNVEV (reference sequence). Trimming took 2 bases from V and 0 from J; bases not matched to a gene: 10. In DNA, the CDR3 is TGTGCCAGCAGTTTAAGGGGTAGATTAGCGGGGGACCAAGAGACCCAGTACTTC. Translation: CASSLRGRLAGDQETQYF.

The V call is TRBV29-1, the J call TRBJ1-2; TRBD1 matches at 7 bases. Germline V lookup: CDR1 SQVTM, CDR2 ANQGSEA. J was trimmed by 0 bases and V by 6 bases; bases with no gene match: 7. The CDR3 consists of 14 residues. The CDR3 region is CSVEGAASNYGYTF. In nucleotides, the CDR3 is TGCAGCGTGGAGGGGGCAGCATCTAACTATGGCTACACCTTC.

The CDR3, as DNA: TGTGCCTGGAGTATTCTTAGACAGGGAGGTGAAAAACTGTTTTTT. This sequence encodes CAWSILRQGGEKLFF. The chain employs TRBV30 and TRBJ1-4, with 7 bases fitting TRBD1. The CDR3 is made up of 15 amino acids. Trimming at V came to 2 bases and at J to 7 bases, leaving 10 bases not matched to a gene. Per the germline V gene, CDR1 is GTSNPN and CDR2 is SVGIG (reference sequence).

The chain joins TRBV18 to TRBJ1-1; D uncertain. Trimming left V 2 bases short and J 1 base short, with 11 bases between. The CDR3 has 15 residues. The germline gives CDR1 KGHSH, CDR2 LQKENI. The CDR3 DNA reads as TGTGCCAGCTCACCAGAGATAGGCCGGAACACTGAAGCTTTCTTT. Translating it yields CASSPEIGRNTEAFF.

This chain links TRBV6-2 or TRBV6-3 with TRBJ2-7; D is perhaps TRBD1 (7 bases). The CDR3 contains 14 residues. CDR1 MNHEY and CDR2 SVGEGT come from the germline V gene. V shed 6 bases and J shed 2 bases, with 14 bases lying between them. Here the CDR3 DNA reads TGTGCCAGCAGCCAGGGGGAGGTGGCCTACGAGCAGTACTTC. Translating gives CASSQGEVAYEQYF.

The chain recombines TRBV28 with TRBJ2-7; possibly TRBD1 for D (6 bases). The CDR3 is 12 amino acids. With 6 bases removed from V and 6 bases from J, the gap between germline ends came to 12 bases. Germline V gene sequence: CDR1 MDHEN, CDR2 SYDVKM. The CDR3 spells CASSIQGREQYF. In DNA, the CDR3 is TGTGCCAGCAGCATACAGGGTCGCGAGCAGTACTTC. Filled out from reference TRBV28 and TRBJ2-7, the complete variable domain reads DVKVTQSSRYLVKRTGEKVFLECVQDMDHENMFWYRQDPGLGLRLIYFSYDVKMKEKGDIPEGYSVSREKKERFSLILESASTNQTSMYLCASSIQGREQYFGPGTRLTVT.

The chain carries TRBV6-5 and TRBJ2-1; 8 bases fit TRBD1. The CDR3 spans 14 residues. Germline-derived CDR1 and CDR2 are MNHEY and SVGAGI. Trimming removed 6 bases from V and 3 bases from J; junction bases left unmatched: 4. CDR3 protein: CASRSDRVYNEQFF. The CDR3 DNA reads as TGTGCCAGCAGATCGGACAGGGTCTACAATGAGCAGTTCTTC.

Only one count was recorded for this clone. The gene calls are TRBV7-9 and TRBJ2-3; D is perhaps TRBD1 (5 bases). The CDR3 sequence is 13 residues long. Germline CDR1 and CDR2: SEHNR and FQNEAQ (reference sequence). V was trimmed by 9 bases and J by 2 bases, leaving 12 bases between them. The CDR3 is CARQDSNTDTQYF. The CDR3 nucleotides read TGTGCCAGACAAGACAGCAACACAGATACGCAGTATTTT.

This clone was seen once. The chain uses TRBV12-3 or TRBV12-4 and TRBJ2-5; D unclear. The V and J ends lost 3 bases and 5 bases respectively, with 10 bases between them. The CDR3 spans 13 residues. The chain's CDR3 is CASSLVDRETQYF. The DNA of the CDR3 is TGTGCCAGCAGTTTGGTAGATCGGGAGACCCAGTACTTC.

The rearrangement joins TRBV3-1 (or the pseudogene TRBV3-2) to TRBJ2-1; no clear D. Germline V gives CDR1 LGHDT, CDR2 YNNKEL (reference sequence). Deletions cut 0 bases from V and 9 bases from J, with 15 bases between. The CDR3 sequence is 15 residues long. The DNA for the CDR3 is TGTGCCAGCAGCCAAGAAGGTCCCTTGGTGCCTGAGCAGTTCTTC. Encoded protein: CASSQEGPLVPEQFF.

This clone was observed a single time. V gene TRBV28 combines with J gene TRBJ1-3, with D possibly being TRBD1 (6 bases). CDR3 length equals 15 residues. Trimming took 6 bases from V and 4 from J, leaving 16 bases between them. Germline V gene lookup returns CDR1 MDHEN and CDR2 SYDVKM. In DNA, the CDR3 is TGTGCCAGCAGCCCACGGGGGGCGGGAGGAAACACCATATATTTT. Protein: CASSPRGAGGNTIYF.

The chain employs TRBV7-8 and TRBJ2-7, with D hard to call. CDR3 length: 16 amino acids. V lost 1 base to trimming and J lost 0 bases, with 13 bases between them. Germline-derived CDR1 and CDR2 are SGHVS and FQNEAQ. The CDR3 sequence: CASSLEVSASSYEQYF. CDR3 coding DNA: TGTGCCAGCAGCTTAGAGGTTTCGGCAAGCTCCTACGAGCAGTACTTC.

The gene calls are TRBV2 and TRBJ1-2; possibly TRBD1 for D (5 bases). Deletions cut 5 bases from V and 6 bases from J, with 13 bases between. CDR1 and CDR2 from the germline V gene are SNHLY and FYNNEI. This CDR3 comprises 13 residues. CDR3 bases: TGTGCCAGCAGTCCGGACAATTTGGATGGCTACACCTTC. Its protein product is CASSPDNLDGYTF.

The chain employs TRBV3-1 (or the pseudogene TRBV3-2) and TRBJ1-6, with D possibly TRBD1 on 5 matching bases. CDR1 and CDR2 from the germline V gene are LGHDT and YNNKEL (reference sequence). There are 12 residues in the CDR3. V lost 7 bases and J 9 bases, leaving 10 bases between the germline ends. The CDR3 sequence is CASNIGGSPLHF. DNA of the CDR3: TGTGCCAGCAACATCGGGGGTTCACCCCTCCACTTT.

This clone showed up just a few times. Distinct nucleotide sequences in the sample also encode this CDR3. The rearrangement uses TRBV29-1 and TRBJ1-2; D is ambiguous. CDR1 SQVTM and CDR2 ANQGSEA come from the germline V gene. This CDR3 contains 11 residues. The V end lost 4 bases, the J end lost 5 bases, and 8 bases lay between the germline ends. The CDR3 loop reads CSVVENYGYTF. CDR3 bases: TGCAGCGTTGTGGAGAATTATGGCTACACCTTC.

Details on this clone: Other DNA sequences in this sample translate to the same CDR3. The chain links TRBV5-1 to TRBJ2-7; D gene ambiguous. Trimming stripped 4 bases from V and 4 bases from J, with 6 bases between. This CDR3 is 11 amino acids long. Germline V gene data show CDR1 as SGHRS and CDR2 as YFSETQ. CDR3 sequence reads: CASSLGYEQYF. CDR3 in DNA: TGCGCCAGCAGCCTTGGGTACGAGCAGTACTTC.

The chain combines TRBV18 with TRBJ2-7; 9 nucleotides align to TRBD2. Germline lookup yields CDR1 KGHSH and CDR2 LQKENI. The CDR3 consists of 15 residues. V was clipped by 3 bases and J by 6 bases; unmatched bases: 9. CDR3 amino acids: CASSPGLAGYSEQYF. In DNA, the CDR3 is TGTGCCAGCTCACCGGGGCTAGCGGGATATAGCGAGCAGTACTTC.

The CDR3 region has the DNA TGTGCCAGCAGCTACGCGGGTTGGTTCAAAAACATTCAGTACTTC. Its protein is CASSYAGWFKNIQYF. This chain links TRBV7-2 with TRBJ2-4; possible D gene TRBD2, 5 bases. Trimming stripped 4 bases from V and 3 bases from J, with 13 bases between. CDR1 and CDR2 from the germline V gene are SGHTA and FQGNSA. The CDR3 consists of 15 residues.

This clone appeared once. The chain uses TRBV2 and TRBJ2-5, with 7 bases matching TRBD1. Germline CDR1 SNHLY, CDR2 FYNNEI. V lost 4 bases to trimming and J lost 5 bases; unmatched junction nucleotides: 7. This CDR3 contains 14 residues. CDR3 nucleotides: TGTGCCAGCAGTGTGGTAGGGGGCATGGAGACCCAGTACTTC. This sequence encodes CASSVVGGMETQYF.

The chain uses TRBV27 and TRBJ2-5, with a possible D match to TRBD1 (5 bases). The CDR3 runs 13 residues. CDR1 MNHEY and CDR2 SMNVEV come from the germline V gene (reference sequence). V was shortened by 2 bases and J by 5 bases, with 9 bases between the two germline ends. This CDR3 reads CASSLRQWETQYF. CDR3 DNA: TGTGCCAGCAGTTTAAGACAGTGGGAGACCCAGTACTTC.

This CDR3 reads CASSYRQGDTGELFF. Written as DNA, the CDR3 is TGTGCCAGCAGTTACCGACAGGGGGACACCGGGGAGCTGTTTTTT. V usage is TRBV6-2 or TRBV6-3 and J usage is TRBJ2-2; 9 bases align to TRBD1. V shed 2 bases, J shed 3 bases, and the junction held 1 base outside the gene matches. Germline lookup yields CDR1 MNHEY and CDR2 SVGEGT. This CDR3 comprises 15 residues.

The chain recombines TRBV6-2 or TRBV6-3 with TRBJ1-1, with a weak D call TRBD1 (6 bases). Trimming shortened V by 4 bases and J by 11 bases, and 17 bases separated the two germline ends. The germline V gene encodes CDR1 MNHEY and CDR2 SVGEGT. The CDR3 consists of 13 residues. Written as DNA, the CDR3 is TGTGCCAGCAGTTCCCCAGGGGCGCCTGTGGCTTTCTTT. Its translation: CASSSPGAPVAFF.

This chain connects TRBV19 to TRBJ2-7; D unresolved. The CDR3 runs to 15 residues. Germline V CDR1 and CDR2: LNHDA, SQIVND (reference sequence). The V end was cut by 2 bases, the J end by 0 bases, with 11 bases between. The CDR3 spells CASSISLSGSYEQYF. The CDR3, as DNA: TGTGCCAGTAGTATATCTCTCTCGGGCTCCTACGAGCAGTACTTC.

The V call is TRBV19, the J call TRBJ2-1; D not certain. CDR3 length: 13 amino acids. The V end was cut by 4 bases, the J end by 5 bases, with 9 bases between. Germline loops: CDR1 LNHDA, CDR2 SQIVND (reference sequence). CDR3 sequence reads: CASSTINNNEQFF. The DNA for the CDR3 is TGTGCCAGTAGTACAATCAACAACAATGAGCAGTTCTTC.

The J gene is TRBJ2-3, the V gene TRBV7-9, with unresolved D. The V gene's germline CDR1 is SEHNR and CDR2 FQNEAQ (reference sequence). The V end lost 4 bases, the J end lost 4 bases, and 9 bases lay between the germline ends. This CDR3 comprises 13 residues. The CDR3 spells CASSWARSDTQYF. CDR3 nucleotide sequence: TGTGCCAGCAGCTGGGCGAGGTCAGATACGCAGTATTTT.

V gene TRBV5-4 combines with J gene TRBJ1-2, with a tentative D call TRBD1 (5 bases). V lost 0 bases and J lost 0, with 12 bases in between. This CDR3 is 16 amino acids long. The germline CDR1 and CDR2 sequences are SGHNT and YYREEE (reference sequence). CDR3 protein: CASSLANGATNYGYTF. Written as DNA, the CDR3 is TGTGCCAGCAGCTTGGCCAACGGGGCCACTAACTATGGCTACACCTTC.

The chain is built from TRBV7-9 and TRBJ1-3, with D perhaps TRBD1 (6 bases). The CDR3 consists of 14 residues. Trimming took off 5 bases at V and 3 bases at J, with 11 bases between the two ends. Germline assignment: CDR1 SEHNR and CDR2 FQNEAQ (reference sequence). CDR3 coding DNA: TGTGCCAGCAGCGGAACAGGGAATGGAAACACCATATATTTT. Its protein is CASSGTGNGNTIYF.

In nucleotides, the CDR3 is TGTGCCAGCAGCTACAGCCCCGGGAGGGCCGCGGGAGAGCAGTACTTC. Amino acid sequence: CASSYSPGRAAGEQYF. The genes are TRBV5-6 and TRBJ2-7; 8 bases agree with TRBD2. V trimming: 3 bases; J trimming: 7 bases; junction bases outside the gene matches: 15. The CDR3 length is 16 residues. Looked up from germline, CDR1 is SGHDT and CDR2 is YYEEEE. The variable domain in full, completed from reference TRBV5-6 and TRBJ2-7, reads DAGVTQSPTHLIKTRGQQVTLRCSPKSGHDTVSWYQQALGQGPQFIFQYYEEEERQRGNFPDRFSGHQFPNYSSELNVNALLLGDSALYLCASSYSPGRAAGEQYFGPGTRLTVT.

CDR3 in amino acids: CSSISGHSGNTEAFF. The CDR3 bases are TGCAGTTCCATTTCGGGCCACTCGGGGAACACTGAAGCTTTCTTT. V gene TRBV29-1 combines with J gene TRBJ1-1, with no clear D. The V gene's germline CDR1 is SQVTM and CDR2 ANQGSEA. The length of the CDR3 is 15 residues.